The next 18 T cell receptor beta chains were all read from a single sample in a study of graft-versus-host responses after intestinal transplantation. Sequencing used immunoSEQ multiplex PCR; TCRdb keeps in-frame clones, though not all of them. Among 80,000 to 100,000 clones, around 91% were seen once, and the ten largest hold roughly 0.17%. Their target antigens are unknown. The input for sequencing was unstimulated CD4+ T cells sorted from spleen or lymph node cells, taken before transplant. The receptors were gathered from a human donor who was the organ donor for an intestinal transplant.

The rearrangement uses TRBV7-3 and TRBJ2-7; 10 nucleotides match TRBD1. With V trimmed by 5 bases and J by 0 bases, 1 base remained unmatched. Per the germline V gene, CDR1 is SGHTA and CDR2 is FQGTGA. This CDR3 spans 14 amino acids. In nucleotides, the CDR3 is TGTGCCAGCAGCCGGACAGGGGGCTCCTACGAGCAGTACTTC. It specifies CASSRTGGSYEQYF.

This chain joins TRBV2 and TRBJ1-4; a weak D match, TRBD1 (6 bases). The CDR3 is 15 amino acids. The germline V and J ends were trimmed by 6 bases and 1 base, with 12 bases remaining between them. Looked up from germline, CDR1 is SNHLY and CDR2 is FYNNEI. As DNA, the CDR3 is TGTGCCAGCAGAGCAGACAGGTTAACTAATGAAAAACTGTTTTTT. Protein sequence: CASRADRLTNEKLFF.

The sample holds a few counts of this clone. The V call is TRBV6-5, the J call TRBJ2-5, with 7 positions matching TRBD2. Trimming removed 5 bases from V and 10 bases from J; junction bases left unmatched: 4. The CDR3 spans 11 residues. The germline V gene has CDR1 MNHEY and CDR2 SVGAGI. CDR3 protein: CASSGGGNQYF. The CDR3 DNA follows: TGTGCCAGCAGTGGGGGGGGAAACCAGTACTTC.

The rearrangement joins TRBV4-1 to TRBJ1-4; tentative D call: TRBD1 (6 bases). Looked up from germline, CDR1 is MGHRA and CDR2 is YSYEKL. V lost 3 bases and J lost 4, with 9 bases in between. This CDR3 has 14 amino acids. The CDR3 sequence is CASSQDSLNEKLFF. DNA of the CDR3: TGCGCCAGCAGCCAGGACAGTCTTAATGAAAAACTGTTTTTT.

The V gene is TRBV7-9, the J gene TRBJ2-7; D is unresolved. Trimming removed 0 bases from V and 5 bases from J, with 17 bases in between. The germline CDR1 and CDR2 sequences are SEHNR and FQNEAQ (reference sequence). This CDR3 is built from 16 residues. CDR3 loop: CASSLARGRPFDEQYF. In nucleotides, the CDR3 is TGTGCCAGCAGCTTAGCGCGAGGTCGCCCCTTCGACGAGCAGTACTTC.

This clone was seen only a few times. CDR3 sequence: CASSPDRVANEKLFF. The CDR3 DNA reads TGTGCCAGCAGTCCGGACAGGGTCGCGAATGAAAAACTGTTTTTT. The chain couples TRBV7-9 to TRBJ1-4, with 8 bases identical to TRBD1. Per germline, CDR1 SEHNR and CDR2 FQNEAQ (reference sequence). J lost 5 bases, V lost 6 bases, and 8 bases had no gene match. The CDR3 length is 15 residues.

This chain links TRBV6-5 with TRBJ2-1; no clear D. This CDR3 has 14 amino acids. V was clipped by 0 bases and J by 6 bases, with 9 bases between them. From germline, CDR1 is MNHEY and CDR2 SVGAGI. Here the CDR3 reads CASSYSRLGNEQFF. CDR3 DNA: TGTGCCAGCAGTTACTCGAGACTGGGCAATGAGCAGTTCTTC.

This clone showed up just once. J is TRBJ2-1 and V is TRBV28, with D tentatively TRBD1 (5 bases). Germline lookup yields CDR1 MDHEN and CDR2 SYDVKM. V shed 3 bases and J shed 6 bases, with 15 bases lying between them. This CDR3 comprises 15 residues. The CDR3 DNA sequence: TGTGCCAGCAGTTTGAGGCAGGGTTCCCCCAATGAGCAGTTCTTC. This gives the protein CASSLRQGSPNEQFF.

J is TRBJ2-5 and V is TRBV2, with D possibly TRBD1 on 6 matching bases. The germline V and J ends were trimmed by 8 bases and 5 bases, with 15 bases remaining between them. From germline, CDR1 is SNHLY and CDR2 FYNNEI. This CDR3 has 13 amino acids. The CDR3 protein is CASLQGRGETQYF. CDR3 bases: TGTGCCAGCTTACAGGGAAGGGGCGAGACCCAGTACTTC.

The chain recombines TRBV7-9 with TRBJ1-1; D is possibly TRBD1 (5 bases). With 8 bases removed from V and 3 bases from J, the gap between germline ends came to 16 bases. The CDR3 contains 14 residues. Per germline, CDR1 SEHNR and CDR2 FQNEAQ (reference sequence). The CDR3 bases are TGTGCCAGCCCCGGGGGGGGAGGGGACACTGAAGCTTTCTTT. Protein product: CASPGGGGDTEAFF.

The DNA of the CDR3 is TGTGCCAGCAGTCCCCGGGGGACAGGGAGGGCCTACGAGCAGTACTTC. Encoded protein: CASSPRGTGRAYEQYF. J is TRBJ2-7 and V is TRBV27; 9 bases line up with TRBD1. Germline V gene data show CDR1 as MNHEY and CDR2 as SMNVEV (reference sequence). Trimming took 5 bases from V and 2 from J; bases not matched to a gene: 10. This CDR3 contains 16 residues.

The chain uses TRBV4-1 and TRBJ1-1; D may be TRBD1 (5 bases). The length of the CDR3 is 16 residues. The V end was cut by 2 bases, the J end by 1 base, with 14 bases between. Germline V gene data show CDR1 as MGHRA and CDR2 as YSYEKL. The CDR3 spells CASSQHKYRTNTEAFF. The CDR3 bases are TGCGCCAGCAGCCAACATAAATACAGGACGAACACTGAAGCTTTCTTT.

The gene calls are TRBV4-3 and TRBJ1-1; 7 bases line up with TRBD1. Germline V gives CDR1 LGHNA, CDR2 YSLEER. The CDR3 spans 17 residues. The ends lost 1 base at V and 1 base at J; junction bases unmatched: 9. The CDR3 sequence is CASSQAGLGTANTEAFF. The CDR3 DNA follows: TGCGCCAGCAGCCAAGCGGGCCTTGGGACAGCGAACACTGAAGCTTTCTTT.

The genes are TRBV6-4 and TRBJ1-3; TRBD1 agrees at 7 bases. Germline CDR1 reads MRHNA; CDR2 reads SNTAGT. This CDR3 has 14 amino acids. J gave up 0 bases and V 7 bases, and 3 bases lay outside the gene matches. CDR3 sequence (DNA): TGTGCCAGCACCGACAGGGACTCTGGAAACACCATATATTTT. This translates into CASTDRDSGNTIYF.

CDR3 region: CASSPLTGGNTEAFF. CDR3 DNA: TGTGCCAGCAGTCCCCTGACAGGGGGGAACACTGAAGCTTTCTTT. The gene calls are TRBV6-1 and TRBJ1-1; 9 bases agree with TRBD1. The CDR3 runs to 15 residues. Germline trimming cut 5 bases from V and 1 base from J; bases unmatched to any gene: 5. The germline V gene encodes CDR1 MNHNS and CDR2 SASEGT.

The chain carries TRBV19 and TRBJ1-1, with 7 bases identical to TRBD1. V lost 7 bases, J lost 2 bases, and 7 bases stayed unmatched. Germline V gene data show CDR1 as LNHDA and CDR2 as SQIVND (reference sequence). The CDR3 consists of 14 residues. The CDR3: CASKDRTRNTEAFF. Here the CDR3 DNA reads TGTGCCAGTAAGGACAGGACCCGTAACACTGAAGCTTTCTTT.

The chain couples TRBV6-5 to TRBJ2-7, with a weak D call TRBD2 (6 bases). The ends were cut back, 11 bases at V and 3 bases at J, with 23 bases in the middle. The CDR3 sequence is 15 residues long. Germline-derived CDR1 and CDR2 are MNHEY and SVGAGI. The CDR3 spells CASLSPNGGIYEQYF. The CDR3 coding sequence is TGTGCCTCCCTGTCCCCCAACGGGGGTATCTACGAGCAGTACTTC.

The chain couples TRBV4-1 to TRBJ2-1; D is perhaps TRBD2 (6 bases). Trimming stripped 1 base from V and 6 bases from J, with 16 bases between. Germline loops: CDR1 MGHRA, CDR2 YSYEKL. The CDR3 runs to 16 residues. CDR3 coding DNA: TGCGCCAGCAGCCAAGTGTTTGAGGGGACTGGCAATGAGCAGTTCTTC. Translating it yields CASSQVFEGTGNEQFF.